This is a list of T cell receptor beta chains from one sample in a study of CD8+ T cells in alopecia areata. This table comes from immunoSEQ multiplex PCR, and its TCRdb copy is limited to in-frame clones, with some not included. The sample has over 200,000 clones; about 60% are singletons. The sample here was CD4+ T cells sorted from blood, taken at week 0. The origin of the receptors is a human donor with alopecia areata. Each CDR3 is given without its conserved first and last residue. A D gene is named only where the DNA matches it firmly.

j_gene: TRBJ1-5
d_gene: TRBD1
v_gene: TRBV19
CDR3aa: ATSTGIGNQPQH

j_gene: TRBJ2-7
d_gene: TRBD1
v_gene: TRBV6-5
CDR3aa: ASSSYTGGYEQY

j_gene: TRBJ2-2
d_gene: TRBD1
v_gene: TRBV30
CDR3aa: AWSEGAWGELF

j_gene: TRBJ2-5
d_gene: -
v_gene: TRBV10-3
CDR3aa: AISEHGETQY

j_gene: TRBJ1-2
d_gene: -
v_gene: TRBV5-1
CDR3aa: ASSPKLNYGYT

j_gene: TRBJ2-1
d_gene: -
v_gene: TRBV29-1
CDR3aa: SVGTGREQF

j_gene: TRBJ1-1
d_gene: TRBD1
v_gene: TRBV30
CDR3aa: AWSLQTGGTEAF

j_gene: TRBJ2-1
d_gene: TRBD2
v_gene: TRBV6-1
CDR3aa: ASSVGGSYAYNEQF

j_gene: TRBJ2-2
d_gene: -
v_gene: TRBV9
CDR3aa: ASSANTGELF

j_gene: TRBJ2-7
d_gene: -
v_gene: TRBV5-6
CDR3aa: ASSLPLYEQY

j_gene: TRBJ2-1
d_gene: -
v_gene: TRBV9
CDR3aa: ASSVLGLRHNEQF

j_gene: TRBJ1-2
d_gene: -
v_gene: TRBV7-9
CDR3aa: ASSRRGQPDVYGYT

j_gene: TRBJ2-1
d_gene: TRBD2
v_gene: TRBV6-5
CDR3aa: ASSPGLAGNNEQF

j_gene: TRBJ2-1
d_gene: TRBD1
v_gene: TRBV7-8
CDR3aa: ASSADRGSYNEQF

j_gene: TRBJ2-3
d_gene: -
v_gene: TRBV29-1
CDR3aa: SVVGNTDTQY

j_gene: TRBJ2-3
d_gene: -
v_gene: TRBV29-1
CDR3aa: SVAGTSTDTQY

j_gene: TRBJ2-3
d_gene: TRBD1
v_gene: TRBV5-1
CDR3aa: ASSLETGLPTDTQY

j_gene: TRBJ2-3
d_gene: TRBD2
v_gene: TRBV5-1
CDR3aa: ASSAKIAGGPPSTDTQY

j_gene: TRBJ1-2
d_gene: -
v_gene: TRBV6-5
CDR3aa: ASSPWRGSDGYT

j_gene: TRBJ2-3
d_gene: TRBD2
v_gene: TRBV11-2
CDR3aa: ASSLYSGGPTDTQY

j_gene: TRBJ1-4
d_gene: -
v_gene: TRBV7-9
CDR3aa: ASSLEPGPDEKLF

j_gene: TRBJ1-2
d_gene: -
v_gene: TRBV11-2
CDR3aa: ASSLDRQPYGYT

j_gene: TRBJ2-7
d_gene: TRBD1
v_gene: TRBV4-2
CDR3aa: ASSLGTENTYEQY

j_gene: TRBJ2-1
d_gene: TRBD1
v_gene: TRBV6-5
CDR3aa: ASSYSIFPGGNEQF

j_gene: TRBJ1-3
d_gene: -
v_gene: TRBV15
CDR3aa: ATSATDSGNTIY

j_gene: TRBJ2-6
d_gene: -
v_gene: TRBV9
CDR3aa: ASSPIPGGGTGANVLT

j_gene: TRBJ2-1
d_gene: -
v_gene: TRBV30
CDR3aa: AWTGGGSRSYNEQF

j_gene: TRBJ2-5
d_gene: -
v_gene: TRBV30
CDR3aa: AWSSRRAETQY

j_gene: TRBJ2-3
d_gene: -
v_gene: TRBV7-9
CDR3aa: ASRPGSTDTQY

j_gene: TRBJ2-5
d_gene: -
v_gene: TRBV4-1
CDR3aa: ASSQVKGGGVGETQY

j_gene: TRBJ1-1
d_gene: -
v_gene: TRBV13
CDR3aa: ASSLPPNTGKAF

j_gene: TRBJ1-5
d_gene: -
v_gene: TRBV25-1
CDR3aa: ASSGGQSSNQPQH

j_gene: TRBJ1-5
d_gene: -
v_gene: TRBV30
CDR3aa: AWSAGEHQPQH

j_gene: TRBJ2-6
d_gene: -
v_gene: TRBV11-2
CDR3aa: ASSYVQSGANVLT

j_gene: TRBJ2-1
d_gene: -
v_gene: TRBV14
CDR3aa: ASSLEFRGSYNEQF

j_gene: TRBJ2-5
d_gene: -
v_gene: TRBV7-3
CDR3aa: ASSLTETQY

j_gene: TRBJ2-4
d_gene: TRBD1
v_gene: TRBV4-1
CDR3aa: ASSQRQGAKNIQY

j_gene: TRBJ2-7
d_gene: -
v_gene: TRBV5-1
CDR3aa: ASSLVPGTYEQY

j_gene: TRBJ2-1
d_gene: -
v_gene: TRBV5-1
CDR3aa: ASSLAWQNYNEQF

j_gene: TRBJ1-1
d_gene: -
v_gene: TRBV29-1
CDR3aa: SVGVRAVGTEAF

j_gene: TRBJ1-5
d_gene: -
v_gene: TRBV7-9
CDR3aa: ASTTGGAQH

j_gene: TRBJ1-2
d_gene: -
v_gene: TRBV15
CDR3aa: ATSRDRVSIGGYGYT

j_gene: TRBJ1-4
d_gene: TRBD1
v_gene: TRBV7-9
CDR3aa: ASSFTGTGKEKLF

j_gene: TRBJ2-7
d_gene: TRBD1
v_gene: TRBV4-1
CDR3aa: ASSRTRQGSYEQY

j_gene: TRBJ2-1
d_gene: -
v_gene: TRBV27
CDR3aa: ASSFKGGRFYNEQF

j_gene: TRBJ1-4
d_gene: -
v_gene: TRBV7-9
CDR3aa: ASRLRNEKLF

j_gene: TRBJ1-3
d_gene: -
v_gene: TRBV5-6
CDR3aa: ASSSTGFSGNTIY

j_gene: TRBJ1-1
d_gene: -
v_gene: TRBV30
CDR3aa: AWYREGEAF

j_gene: TRBJ1-3
d_gene: -
v_gene: TRBV30
CDR3aa: AWRGQGSGNTIY

j_gene: TRBJ1-1
d_gene: -
v_gene: TRBV19
CDR3aa: ASSMRSDTEAF

j_gene: TRBJ2-5
d_gene: TRBD2
v_gene: TRBV5-6
CDR3aa: ASSMPGLAQQETQY

j_gene: TRBJ2-5
d_gene: -
v_gene: TRBV7-9
CDR3aa: ASSFYGGAGQETQY

j_gene: TRBJ2-5
d_gene: -
v_gene: TRBV18
CDR3aa: ASSRTNQETQY

j_gene: TRBJ2-7
d_gene: -
v_gene: TRBV15
CDR3aa: ATSRDTGRQHEQY

j_gene: TRBJ1-1
d_gene: -
v_gene: TRBV18
CDR3aa: ASSPQGGNTEAF

j_gene: TRBJ2-5
d_gene: -
v_gene: TRBV6-6
CDR3aa: ASSITGKETQY

j_gene: TRBJ1-1
d_gene: -
v_gene: TRBV29-1
CDR3aa: SARALLQSSTEAF